The 12 T cell receptor beta chains presented below share a single source sample, sequenced in a study of brain T cells in children with intractable seizures. TCRdb's copy holds only in-frame clones and misses some; the assay was immunoSEQ multiplex PCR. The top ten clones hold 24% of a sample with around 80,000 clones, under 95% of them seen once. The sequences come from peripheral blood, collected at surgery. The receptors were gathered from a girl aged 2-10 years with Rasmussen encephalitis and intractable seizures.

This clone came up once. CDR3 loop: CASSLTGEVGQPQHF. The CDR3 DNA sequence: TGCGCCAGCAGCTTGACAGGGGAGGTCGGACAGCCCCAGCATTTT. V gene TRBV5-1 combines with J gene TRBJ1-5, with TRBD1 matching over 7 bases. J lost 7 bases, V lost 1 base, and 8 bases had no gene match. The CDR3 has 15 amino acids. CDR1 and CDR2 (germline): SGHRS, YFSETQ.

The genes are TRBV7-8 and TRBJ1-5; D may be TRBD1 (5 bases). This CDR3 spans 15 amino acids. The germline CDR1 and CDR2 sequences are SGHVS and FQNEAQ. Deletions cut 5 bases from V and 4 bases from J, with 15 bases between. The CDR3 reads CASSPEGPENQPQHF. CDR3 nucleotide sequence: TGTGCCAGCAGCCCAGAGGGGCCAGAGAATCAGCCCCAGCATTTT.

The chain has TRBV5-6 and TRBJ2-3; TRBD1 or TRBD2 may be the D gene (5 bases each). The CDR3 length is 13 residues. Trimming took 5 bases from V and 14 from J, leaving 21 bases between them. Germline CDR1 reads SGHDT; CDR2 reads YYEEEE. CDR3 DNA: TGTGCCAGCAGTCTGGGAAGACCGGGGCTCACGTATTTT. It specifies CASSLGRPGLTYF.

V gene TRBV13 combines with J gene TRBJ2-7, with D uncertain. Trimming took 6 bases from V and 3 from J, leaving 9 bases between them. From germline, CDR1 is PRHDT and CDR2 FYEKMQ (reference sequence). CDR3 length: 12 residues. CDR3 nucleotides: TGTGCCAGCAGTGAAAGGGTCTACGAGCAGTACTTC. Translation: CASSERVYEQYF. Supplemented by reference TRBV13 and TRBJ2-7, the full variable domain reads AAGVIQSPRHLIKEKRETATLKCYPIPRHDTVYWYQQGPGQDPQFLISFYEKMQSDKGSIPDRFSAQQFSDYHSELNMSSLELGDSALYFCASSERVYEQYFGPGTRLTVT.

V usage is TRBV24-1 and J usage is TRBJ1-1; perhaps TRBD1 as D (5 bases). CDR1 and CDR2 from the germline V gene are KGHDR and SFDVKD. This CDR3 has 15 residues. V lost 10 bases to trimming and J lost 2 bases, with 19 bases between them. The chain's CDR3 is CATRPSSTVNTEAFF. Here the CDR3 DNA reads TGTGCCACTCGGCCCTCATCGACAGTAAACACTGAAGCTTTCTTT.

This chain connects TRBV18 to TRBJ1-5, with a weak D call TRBD1 (5 bases). Trimming removed 3 bases at V and 0 bases at J, with 15 bases between. CDR3 length: 17 amino acids. The V gene's germline CDR1 is KGHSH and CDR2 LQKENI. The CDR3 DNA reads as TGTGCCAGCTCACCGACGAGTGACAGCTTTAGCAATCAGCCCCAGCATTTT. Protein: CASSPTSDSFSNQPQHF.

The sample holds one count of this clone. This rearrangement joins TRBV27 to TRBJ2-7; 7 bases line up with TRBD1. Germline trimming cut 6 bases from V and 6 bases from J; bases unmatched to any gene: 11. This CDR3 region has 14 residues. Germline values: CDR1 MNHEY, CDR2 SMNVEV (reference sequence). The CDR3 region is CASSVRQGKSEQYF. In DNA, the CDR3 is TGTGCCAGCAGCGTTCGACAGGGTAAATCCGAGCAGTACTTC.

V and J are TRBV21-1 and TRBJ2-4; the DNA was not used to check the table's D call, TRBD2. TRBV21-1 is given as a pseudogene. CDR3 length: 14 amino acids. The CDR3 coding sequence is TGTGCCAGCAGCAAAGCACGGGAGGGAAACATTCAGTACTTC. Protein: CASSKAREGNIQYF.

V gene TRBV20-1 combines with J gene TRBJ1-1; D remains unclear. Germline CDR1 DFQATT, CDR2 SNEGSKA (reference sequence). The CDR3 has 11 amino acids. The V gene lost 1 base and the J gene lost 2 bases, with 2 bases spanning the gap. The CDR3 is CSARANTEAFF. The CDR3 bases are TGCAGTGCTAGAGCTAACACTGAAGCTTTCTTT.

The genes are TRBV2 and TRBJ2-1, with D perhaps matching TRBD2 (5 bases). In germline, CDR1 is SNHLY, CDR2 FYNNEI. V shed 8 bases and J shed 0 bases, with 14 bases lying between them. CDR3 length equals 15 residues. In nucleotides, the CDR3 is TGTGCCAGCTACCCCCGTGGGAGCTCCTACAATGAGCAGTTCTTC. It encodes CASYPRGSSYNEQFF.

V and J are TRBV12-3 or TRBV12-4 and TRBJ1-2, with a possible D match to TRBD1 (5 bases). V was clipped by 7 bases and J by 8 bases, with 14 bases between them. This CDR3 spans 12 amino acids. CDR3 bases: TGTGCCAGCAACGGGGACCCGGGAGGCTACACCTTC. Residues: CASNGDPGGYTF.

This clone has just a few counts. The V call is TRBV12-3 or TRBV12-4, the J call TRBJ2-2; D is ambiguous. The germline V and J ends were trimmed by 7 bases and 1 base, with 7 bases remaining between them. The CDR3 sequence is 13 residues long. CDR3 sequence: CASTRMNTGELFF. DNA of the CDR3: TGTGCCAGCACCCGGATGAACACCGGGGAGCTGTTTTTT.